These 17 T cell receptor beta chains came from one sample sequenced in a study of naive and memory T cell subsets. Ligated cDNA underwent four rounds of PCR with nested alpha and beta constant region primers and SP2. From the 5' RACE reads, TCRdb called clonotypes with MiXCR, one entry per CDR3 protein. Of roughly 62,000 distinct CDR3 sequences in the sample, 7.2% are singletons; the top ten hold around 10%. TCR cDNA received a 3' ligated oligonucleotide that carried a UMI. The receptors derive from a male donor in good health.

This clonotype appeared many times. The chain carries TRBV4-2 and TRBJ2-3; the match to TRBD1 covers 8 bases. Looked up from germline, CDR1 is LGHNA and CDR2 is YNFKEQ. V was pared by 0 bases and J by 4 bases, with 12 bases of the junction left unmatched. The CDR3 is 18 residues long. CDR3 region: CASSQDQVTGGGADTQYF. The CDR3 DNA reads as TGTGCCAGCAGCCAAGATCAGGTAACAGGGGGAGGTGCAGATACGCAGTATTTT.

Concerning this clonotype itself: This sequence may be a read error, since a much larger clone differs from it by one base. The V gene is TRBV20-1, the J gene TRBJ2-5; no definite D call. CDR3 length: 12 amino acids. CDR1 and CDR2 (germline): DFQATT, SNEGSKA (reference sequence). The germline V and J ends were trimmed by 5 bases and 5 bases, with 12 bases remaining between them. CDR3 protein: CSASDMDETQYF. In nucleotides, the CDR3 is TGCAGTGCTTCCGACATGGATGAGACCCAGTACTTC.

This clonotype was observed at least ten times. The chain recombines TRBV12-3 or TRBV12-4 with TRBJ1-1; D gene unclear. Trimming cost V 6 bases and J 1 base, with 12 bases left between them. This CDR3 comprises 14 residues. CDR3 residues: CASSDPARNTEAFF. Here the CDR3 DNA reads TGTGCCAGCAGCGATCCCGCGAGGAACACTGAAGCTTTCTTT.

This clonotype was recorded many times. The V gene is TRBV20-1, the J gene TRBJ2-1; D is unclear. Germline V gene lookup returns CDR1 DFQATT and CDR2 SNEGSKA (reference sequence). The CDR3 extends over 12 amino acids. Trimming removed 5 bases at V and 5 bases at J, with 10 bases between. This CDR3 is CSAWSFDNEQFF. CDR3 sequence (DNA): TGCAGTGCTTGGAGTTTTGACAATGAGCAGTTCTTC.

This clonotype has a count of ten or more. This chain connects TRBV19 to TRBJ2-7; 8 nucleotides match TRBD2. The CDR3 is 16 amino acids. V dropped 3 bases and J dropped 1; count of bases not matched to a gene: 8. Germline V gene sequence: CDR1 LNHDA, CDR2 SQIVND (reference sequence). The CDR3 region is CASSMAGGGPSYEQYF. The CDR3 DNA follows: TGTGCCAGTAGTATGGCGGGGGGAGGGCCTTCCTACGAGCAGTACTTC.

The chain joins TRBV19 to TRBJ2-5; D unclear. Germline V gene data show CDR1 as LNHDA and CDR2 as SQIVND (reference sequence). The length of the CDR3 is 13 residues. Trimming left V 2 bases short and J 0 bases short, with 4 bases between. The CDR3 nucleotides read TGTGCCAGTAGTATAAGGGACCAAGAGACCCAGTACTTC. It encodes CASSIRDQETQYF.

CDR3 nucleotide sequence: TGTGCCAGCTCACCTATTGGGCGAGGCACAGATACGCAGTATTTT. Translation gives CASSPIGRGTDTQYF. The chain recombines TRBV18 with TRBJ2-3; no definite D call. Germline V lookup: CDR1 KGHSH, CDR2 LQKENI. This CDR3 spans 15 amino acids. The V gene lost 3 bases and the J gene lost 1 base, with 11 bases spanning the gap.

This clonotype appeared many times. The V gene is TRBV3-1, the J gene TRBJ1-1; TRBD1 matches at 7 bases. Germline CDR1 reads LGHDT; CDR2 reads YNNKEL (reference sequence). This CDR3 has 12 residues. With V trimmed by 3 bases and J by 11 bases, 6 bases remained unmatched. The CDR3 sequence: CASSHQTGRAFF. The CDR3 DNA reads TGTGCCAGCAGCCACCAGACAGGGCGGGCTTTCTTT. Full variable domain (remainder filled in from reference TRBV3-1 and TRBJ1-1): DTAVSQTPKYLVTQMGNDKSIKCEQNLGHDTMYWYKQDSKKFLKIMFSYNNKELIINETVPNRFSPKSPDKAHLNLHINSLELGDSAVYFCASSHQTGRAFFGQGTRLTVV.

This clonotype was picked up a small number of times. The chain is built from TRBV20-1 and TRBJ2-7, with D tentatively TRBD1 (5 bases). The V end was cut by 3 bases, the J end by 1 base, with 10 bases between. This CDR3 has 13 amino acids. CDR1 is DFQATT, CDR2 SNEGSKA, per germline (reference sequence). CDR3 sequence reads: CSASAGNSYEQYF. The CDR3 bases are TGCAGTGCTAGCGCAGGGAATTCCTACGAGCAGTACTTC.

The CDR3 region is CASSPGQEQYF. The DNA for the CDR3 is TGTGCCAGCAGCCCGGGTCAGGAGCAGTACTTC. This chain connects TRBV7-9 to TRBJ2-7; no firm D call. CDR1 is SEHNR and CDR2 is FQNEAQ in the germline V gene (reference sequence). V lost 5 bases and J 7 bases, leaving 9 bases between the germline ends. The CDR3 covers 11 residues.

This clonotype was counted between two and nine times. The chain combines TRBV12-3 or TRBV12-4 with TRBJ2-7, with TRBD1 identical over 10 bases. CDR3 length equals 13 residues. Trimming took 5 bases from V and 6 from J; bases not matched to a gene: 4. The DNA for the CDR3 is TGTGCCAGCAGTCGGGACAGGGGAGGCGAGCAGTACTTC. It is translated as CASSRDRGGEQYF.

The V gene is TRBV3-1, the J gene TRBJ2-3, with 7 bases identical to TRBD1. The CDR3 runs 15 residues. Germline V gene sequence: CDR1 LGHDT, CDR2 YNNKEL (reference sequence). J lost 0 bases, V lost 6 bases, and 6 bases had no gene match. In DNA form, the CDR3 reads TGTGCCAGCAGACACCGGGACAGCAGCACAGATACGCAGTATTTT. Protein product: CASRHRDSSTDTQYF.

Ten or more counts support this clonotype. The chain couples TRBV12-3 or TRBV12-4 to TRBJ2-3; TRBD2 aligns across 10 bases. The V segment lost 4 bases and the J segment 5 bases; nucleotides outside the gene matches: 9. The CDR3 is made up of 16 amino acids. The DNA of the CDR3 is TGTGCCAGCAGTTCCATCCGGACTAGCGGACTAGATACGCAGTATTTT. The encoded protein is CASSSIRTSGLDTQYF.

There are many counts of this clonotype. The chain uses TRBV20-1 and TRBJ2-5; tentatively, D is TRBD1 or TRBD2 (5 bases each). V gave up 5 bases and J gave up 2 bases, with 12 bases separating them. The CDR3 is 13 residues long. Germline CDR1 and CDR2: DFQATT and SNEGSKA (reference sequence). This CDR3 reads CSASRGGQETQYF. The CDR3 nucleotides are TGCAGTGCTTCCCGTGGGGGACAAGAGACCCAGTACTTC.

The sample holds many counts of this clonotype. The chain links TRBV27 to TRBJ2-1; 8 nucleotides agree with TRBD2. Germline loops: CDR1 MNHEY, CDR2 SMNVEV (reference sequence). CDR3 length: 13 amino acids. V was pared by 4 bases and J by 7 bases, with 3 bases of the junction left unmatched. CDR3: CASSWGLENEQFF. CDR3 bases: TGTGCCAGCAGTTGGGGACTAGAGAATGAGCAGTTCTTC.

This clonotype appeared many times. The V and J genes are TRBV14 and TRBJ1-4; TRBD1 aligns across 8 bases. Germline trimming cut 4 bases from V and 3 bases from J; bases unmatched to any gene: 4. CDR1 is SGHDN and CDR2 is FVKESK in the germline V gene. The CDR3 spans 15 residues. CDR3 residues: CASSRDRGPNEKLFF. The CDR3 DNA is TGTGCCAGCAGCCGAGACAGGGGCCCTAATGAAAAACTGTTTTTT.

This clonotype has just a few counts. The junction departs from germline at one end; a sequencing error may be responsible. V gene TRBV5-1 combines with J gene TRBJ2-7; D is perhaps TRBD1 or TRBD2 (6 bases each). CDR3 length: 14 amino acids. Germline CDR1 and CDR2: SGHRS and YFSETQ. The CDR3 is CASSKGGLRDTTSF. The DNA of the CDR3 is TGCGCCAGCAGTAAAGGGGGGTTACGTGATACTACCTCATTC.